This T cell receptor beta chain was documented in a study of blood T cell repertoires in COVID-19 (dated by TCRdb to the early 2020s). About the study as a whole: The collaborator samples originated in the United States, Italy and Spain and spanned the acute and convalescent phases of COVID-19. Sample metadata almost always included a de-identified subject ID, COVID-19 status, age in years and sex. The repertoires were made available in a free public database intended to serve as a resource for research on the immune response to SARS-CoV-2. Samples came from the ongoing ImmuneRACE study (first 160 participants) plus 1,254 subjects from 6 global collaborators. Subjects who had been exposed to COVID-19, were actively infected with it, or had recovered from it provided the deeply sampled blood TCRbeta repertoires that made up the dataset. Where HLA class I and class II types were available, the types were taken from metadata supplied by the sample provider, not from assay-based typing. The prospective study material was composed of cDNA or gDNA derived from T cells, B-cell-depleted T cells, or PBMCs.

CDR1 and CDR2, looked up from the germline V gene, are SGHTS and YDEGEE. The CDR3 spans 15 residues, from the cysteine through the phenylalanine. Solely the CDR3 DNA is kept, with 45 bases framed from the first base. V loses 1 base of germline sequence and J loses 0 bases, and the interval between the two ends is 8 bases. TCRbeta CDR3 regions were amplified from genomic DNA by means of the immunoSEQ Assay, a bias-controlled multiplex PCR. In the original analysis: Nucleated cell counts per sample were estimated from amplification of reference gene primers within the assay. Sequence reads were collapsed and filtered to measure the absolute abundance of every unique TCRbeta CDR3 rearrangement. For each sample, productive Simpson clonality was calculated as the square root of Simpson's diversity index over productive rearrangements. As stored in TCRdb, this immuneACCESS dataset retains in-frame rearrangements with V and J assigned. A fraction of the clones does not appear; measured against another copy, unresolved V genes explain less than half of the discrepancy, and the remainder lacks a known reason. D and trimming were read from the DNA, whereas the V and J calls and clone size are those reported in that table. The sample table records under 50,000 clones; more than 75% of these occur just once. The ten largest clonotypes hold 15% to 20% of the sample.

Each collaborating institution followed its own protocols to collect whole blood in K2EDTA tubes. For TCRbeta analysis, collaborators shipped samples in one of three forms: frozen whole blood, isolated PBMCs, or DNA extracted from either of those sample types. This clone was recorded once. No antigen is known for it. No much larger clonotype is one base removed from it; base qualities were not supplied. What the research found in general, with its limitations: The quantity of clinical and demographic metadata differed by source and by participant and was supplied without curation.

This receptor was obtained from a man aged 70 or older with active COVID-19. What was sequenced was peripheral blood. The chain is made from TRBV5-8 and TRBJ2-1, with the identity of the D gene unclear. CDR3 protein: CASSLTGLSYNEQFF. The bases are TGTGCCAGCAGCTTGACGGGTCTCTCCTACAATGAGCAGTTCTTC.